This T cell receptor beta chain was captured in a study of control samples from healthy donors and cancer patients. Repertoires were generated with immunoSEQ multiplex PCR, while TCRdb's copy carries only in-frame clones and drops some. The data hold more than 85,000 clones, with 83% observed a single time. Per germline, CDR1 SGHDT and CDR2 YYEEEE. V shed 0 bases, J shed 7 bases, and the junction held 3 bases outside the gene matches. This CDR3 spans 15 amino acids. This sequence was found in a woman between 50 and 59 years old in good health. Sequenced input: blood. The V gene is TRBV5-6, the J gene TRBJ2-2, with 10 bases aligning to TRBD1. The CDR3: CASSLGQGAGGELFF. CDR3 coding DNA: TGTGCCAGCAGCTTGGGACAGGGGGCTGGCGGGGAGCTGTTTTTT.